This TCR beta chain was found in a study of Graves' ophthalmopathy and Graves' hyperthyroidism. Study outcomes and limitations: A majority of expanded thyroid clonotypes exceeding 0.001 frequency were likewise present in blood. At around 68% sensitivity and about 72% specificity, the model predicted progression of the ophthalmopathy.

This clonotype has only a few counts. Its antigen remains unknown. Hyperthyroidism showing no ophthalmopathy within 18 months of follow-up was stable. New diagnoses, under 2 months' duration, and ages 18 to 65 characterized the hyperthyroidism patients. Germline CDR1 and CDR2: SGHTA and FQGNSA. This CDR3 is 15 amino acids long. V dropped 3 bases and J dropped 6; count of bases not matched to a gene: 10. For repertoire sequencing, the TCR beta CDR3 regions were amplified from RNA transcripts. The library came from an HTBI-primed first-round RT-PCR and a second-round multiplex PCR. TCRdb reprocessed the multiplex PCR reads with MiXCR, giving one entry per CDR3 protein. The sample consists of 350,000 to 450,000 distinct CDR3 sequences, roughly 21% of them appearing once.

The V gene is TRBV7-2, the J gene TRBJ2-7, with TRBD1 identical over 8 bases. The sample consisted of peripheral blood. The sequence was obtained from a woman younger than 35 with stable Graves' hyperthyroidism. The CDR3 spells CASSFSGQVFGEQYF. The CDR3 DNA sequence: TGTGCCAGCAGCTTCTCGGGACAGGTTTTTGGCGAGCAGTACTTC. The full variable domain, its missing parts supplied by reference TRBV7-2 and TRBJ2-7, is GAGVSQSPSNKVTEKGKDVELRCDPISGHTALYWYRQSLGQGLEFLIYFQGNSAPDKSGLPSDRFSAERTGGSVSTLTIQRTQQEDSAVYLCASSFSGQVFGEQYFGPGTRLTVT.